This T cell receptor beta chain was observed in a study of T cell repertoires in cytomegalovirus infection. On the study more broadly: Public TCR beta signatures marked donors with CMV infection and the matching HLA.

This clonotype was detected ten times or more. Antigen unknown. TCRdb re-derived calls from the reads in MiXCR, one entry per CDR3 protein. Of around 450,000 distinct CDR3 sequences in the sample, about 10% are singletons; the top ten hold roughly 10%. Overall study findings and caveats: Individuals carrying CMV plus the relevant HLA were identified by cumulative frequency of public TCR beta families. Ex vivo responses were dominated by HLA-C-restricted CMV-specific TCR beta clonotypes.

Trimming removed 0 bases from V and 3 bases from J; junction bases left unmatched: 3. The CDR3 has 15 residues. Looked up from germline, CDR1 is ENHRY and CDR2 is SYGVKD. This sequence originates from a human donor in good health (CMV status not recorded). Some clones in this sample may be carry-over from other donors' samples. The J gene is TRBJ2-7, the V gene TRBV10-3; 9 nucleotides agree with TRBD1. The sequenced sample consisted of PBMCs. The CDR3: CAISESRGQGYEQYF. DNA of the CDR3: TGTGCCATCAGTGAGTCGCGGGGACAGGGCTACGAGCAGTACTTC.